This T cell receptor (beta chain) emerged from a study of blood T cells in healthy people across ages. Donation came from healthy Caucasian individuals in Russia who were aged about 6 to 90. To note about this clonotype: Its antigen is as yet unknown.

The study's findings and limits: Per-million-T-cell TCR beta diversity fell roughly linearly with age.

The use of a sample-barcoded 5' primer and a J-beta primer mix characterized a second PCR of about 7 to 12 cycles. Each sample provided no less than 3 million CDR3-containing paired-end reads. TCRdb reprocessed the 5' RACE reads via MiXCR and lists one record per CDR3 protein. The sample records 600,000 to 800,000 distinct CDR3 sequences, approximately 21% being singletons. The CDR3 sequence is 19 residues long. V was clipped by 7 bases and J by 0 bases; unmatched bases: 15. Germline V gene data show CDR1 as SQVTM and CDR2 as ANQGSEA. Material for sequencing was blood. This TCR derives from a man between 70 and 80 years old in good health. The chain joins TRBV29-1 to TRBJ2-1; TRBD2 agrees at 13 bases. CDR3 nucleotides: TGCAGCGCTGGGGACCTACTAGCGGGAGGGAGGGGCTCCTACAATGAGCAGTTCTTC. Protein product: CSAGDLLAGGRGSYNEQFF.